The T cell receptor (beta chain) under discussion was sequenced for a study of T cell responses to AZD1222 COVID-19 vaccine. Study-level points and caveats: Every sample of the repertoires postdated the peak T cell response.

Repertoires were generated with immunoSEQ multiplex PCR, while TCRdb's copy carries only in-frame clones and drops some. The table includes 150,000 to 200,000 clones, 90% to 95% detected once. V dropped 5 bases and J dropped 4 bases, with 16 bases sitting between them. In germline, CDR1 is SGHNT, CDR2 YYREEE (reference sequence). This CDR3 contains 15 residues. A word on this clone: Its antigen is not known.

Sequenced material: peripheral blood, taken on day 0 of AZD1222 vaccination. The J gene is TRBJ2-1, the V gene TRBV5-4; D tentatively reads TRBD1 or TRBD2 (6 bases each). The origin of this receptor is an adult in good health. Here the CDR3 DNA reads TGTGCCAGCAGTCCGAGGGGGGTGGGATACAATGAGCAGTTCTTC. It specifies CASSPRGVGYNEQFF.